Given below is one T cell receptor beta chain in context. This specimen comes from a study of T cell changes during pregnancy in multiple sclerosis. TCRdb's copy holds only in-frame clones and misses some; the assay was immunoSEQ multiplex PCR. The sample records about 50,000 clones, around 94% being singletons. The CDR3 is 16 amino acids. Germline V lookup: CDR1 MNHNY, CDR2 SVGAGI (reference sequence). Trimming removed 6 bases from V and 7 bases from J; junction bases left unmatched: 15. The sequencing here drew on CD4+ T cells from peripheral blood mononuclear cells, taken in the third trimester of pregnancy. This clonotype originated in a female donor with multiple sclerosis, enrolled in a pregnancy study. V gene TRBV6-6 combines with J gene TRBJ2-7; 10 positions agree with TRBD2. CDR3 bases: TGTGCCAGCAGCCTACCTCAAAGCGGGGGGGCCGTTGAGCAGTACTTC. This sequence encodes CASSLPQSGGAVEQYF.